The clone carrying this T cell receptor beta chain occurred many times. Antigen specificity is unknown. Between roughly 20 and 33 mg of unsorted bulk tissue served as the source from which RNA and DNA were co-extracted. All tumor samples contained more than 85% viable tumor cells. A primer in the constant region served to generate TCR beta cDNA from 450 to 650 ng of total RNA. What produced the TCR beta libraries was three nested multiplex PCR rounds using slightly modified ARM-PCR. Rounds one and two of PCR, each of 10 to 11 cycles, were primed with TRBV1-TRBV30 forward primers and a C-beta reverse primer. MiXCR, applied by TCRdb to the multiplex PCR reads, yields one record per CDR3 protein. This sample carries around 32,000 distinct CDR3 sequences, about 82% of them seen once, and the ten largest clones take 35% to 40%. The CDR3 spans 13 residues. The V end lost 3 bases, the J end lost 5 bases, and 8 bases lay between the germline ends. The germline CDR1 and CDR2 sequences are WNHNN and SYGVQD (reference sequence).

This entry is derived from a study of tumor-infiltrating lymphocytes in primary liver carcinoma. Overall study findings and caveats: Overlap between tumor regions exceeded overlap of tumor with adjacent tissue or blood. Appearing in all five tumor regions was true of only about 7.5-25% of top clones. Blood fell significantly below tumors in its top-250-clone fraction (p = 0.039).

The specimen sequenced was liver tumor tissue from sampling region 5. As to subset: tumor region T5, tumor centre. The receptor's source is a man aged 40-49 years with primary liver carcinoma and hepatitis B virus infection. The chain recombines TRBV10-1 with TRBJ2-1; unclear D gene. The CDR3 sequence is CASSELRNNEQFF. CDR3 nucleotides: TGCGCCAGCAGTGAATTGAGGAACAATGAGCAGTTCTTC.